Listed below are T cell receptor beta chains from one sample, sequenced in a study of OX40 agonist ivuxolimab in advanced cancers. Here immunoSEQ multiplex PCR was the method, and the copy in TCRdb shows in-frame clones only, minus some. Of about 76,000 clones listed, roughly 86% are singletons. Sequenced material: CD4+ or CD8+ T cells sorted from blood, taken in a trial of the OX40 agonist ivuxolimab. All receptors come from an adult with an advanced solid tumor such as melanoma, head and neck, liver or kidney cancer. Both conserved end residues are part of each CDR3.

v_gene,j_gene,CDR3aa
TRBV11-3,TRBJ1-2,CASSLQSTGDYGYTF
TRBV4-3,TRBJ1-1,CASSREGQLNTEAFF
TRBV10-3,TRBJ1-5,CAISESGINSNQPQHF
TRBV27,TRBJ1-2,CASSRGFGYTF
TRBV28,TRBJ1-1,CASSLRGGLNTEAFF
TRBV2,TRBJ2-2,CASSEGVGVGTGELFF
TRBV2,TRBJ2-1,CASIPGQGAKGEQFF
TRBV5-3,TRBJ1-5,CARSLVAPLSMAGQPQHF
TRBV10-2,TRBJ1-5,CASRSSLDQPQHF
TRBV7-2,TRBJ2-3,CASSFQGGSADTQYF
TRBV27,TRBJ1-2,CASSLSNRELYGYTF
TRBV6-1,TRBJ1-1,CASSEIQGARAEAFF
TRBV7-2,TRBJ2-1,CASSLDKPRKFF